This T cell receptor beta chain was recorded in a study of T cell repertoires in cytomegalovirus infection. TCRdb re-analysed the reads in MiXCR, keeping a single row per CDR3 protein. The sample carries roughly 570,000 distinct CDR3 sequences, under 45% recorded once. On this clonotype: Its cognate antigen is unknown.

The source is a human donor in good health (CMV status not recorded). Some clones in this sample may be carry-over from other donors' samples. The sample was cultured PBMCs, taken from culture after CMV antigen stimulation.

CDR3 coding DNA: TGTGCCAGCAGCTCGCACAGGGATGTGAGGGGTGAGCAGTACTTC. Its translation is CASSSHRDVRGEQYF. The chain carries TRBV7-2 and TRBJ2-7; a possible D gene is TRBD1 (6 bases). The ends were cut back, 4 bases at V and 7 bases at J, with 20 bases in the middle. Germline V gene lookup returns CDR1 SGHTA and CDR2 FQGNSA. The CDR3 has 15 residues.